The clone carrying this T cell receptor beta chain was seen at least ten times. What it binds is unknown. The CDR3 has 14 amino acids. Germline assignment: CDR1 SGHTA and CDR2 FQGNSA. V trimming: 1 base; J trimming: 9 bases; junction bases outside the gene matches: 3. TCRdb recomputed calls from the reads with MiXCR, one row per CDR3 protein. The sample has 900,000 to 950,000 distinct CDR3 sequences, approximately 31% seen once. The data belong to a study of T cell repertoires in cytomegalovirus infection. Study at large: Recently identified HLA-C-restricted CMV epitopes were among the peptides used. Shared public TCR beta signatures pointed to both CMV infection and a matching HLA type.

Study conclusions and caveats: CMV-specific HLA-C-restricted TCR beta clonotypes dominated the ex vivo response.

The clonotype originates from a human donor in good health (CMV status not recorded). Some clones in this sample may be carry-over from other donors' samples. The chain combines TRBV7-2 with TRBJ2-1; 10 bases fit TRBD2. Sample: cultured CD8+ T cells from PBMCs, taken from culture after CMV antigen stimulation. CDR3 DNA sequence: TGTGCCAGCAGCTTAGGGGGACTAGCGATTGAGCAGTTCTTC. Translating it yields CASSLGGLAIEQFF.